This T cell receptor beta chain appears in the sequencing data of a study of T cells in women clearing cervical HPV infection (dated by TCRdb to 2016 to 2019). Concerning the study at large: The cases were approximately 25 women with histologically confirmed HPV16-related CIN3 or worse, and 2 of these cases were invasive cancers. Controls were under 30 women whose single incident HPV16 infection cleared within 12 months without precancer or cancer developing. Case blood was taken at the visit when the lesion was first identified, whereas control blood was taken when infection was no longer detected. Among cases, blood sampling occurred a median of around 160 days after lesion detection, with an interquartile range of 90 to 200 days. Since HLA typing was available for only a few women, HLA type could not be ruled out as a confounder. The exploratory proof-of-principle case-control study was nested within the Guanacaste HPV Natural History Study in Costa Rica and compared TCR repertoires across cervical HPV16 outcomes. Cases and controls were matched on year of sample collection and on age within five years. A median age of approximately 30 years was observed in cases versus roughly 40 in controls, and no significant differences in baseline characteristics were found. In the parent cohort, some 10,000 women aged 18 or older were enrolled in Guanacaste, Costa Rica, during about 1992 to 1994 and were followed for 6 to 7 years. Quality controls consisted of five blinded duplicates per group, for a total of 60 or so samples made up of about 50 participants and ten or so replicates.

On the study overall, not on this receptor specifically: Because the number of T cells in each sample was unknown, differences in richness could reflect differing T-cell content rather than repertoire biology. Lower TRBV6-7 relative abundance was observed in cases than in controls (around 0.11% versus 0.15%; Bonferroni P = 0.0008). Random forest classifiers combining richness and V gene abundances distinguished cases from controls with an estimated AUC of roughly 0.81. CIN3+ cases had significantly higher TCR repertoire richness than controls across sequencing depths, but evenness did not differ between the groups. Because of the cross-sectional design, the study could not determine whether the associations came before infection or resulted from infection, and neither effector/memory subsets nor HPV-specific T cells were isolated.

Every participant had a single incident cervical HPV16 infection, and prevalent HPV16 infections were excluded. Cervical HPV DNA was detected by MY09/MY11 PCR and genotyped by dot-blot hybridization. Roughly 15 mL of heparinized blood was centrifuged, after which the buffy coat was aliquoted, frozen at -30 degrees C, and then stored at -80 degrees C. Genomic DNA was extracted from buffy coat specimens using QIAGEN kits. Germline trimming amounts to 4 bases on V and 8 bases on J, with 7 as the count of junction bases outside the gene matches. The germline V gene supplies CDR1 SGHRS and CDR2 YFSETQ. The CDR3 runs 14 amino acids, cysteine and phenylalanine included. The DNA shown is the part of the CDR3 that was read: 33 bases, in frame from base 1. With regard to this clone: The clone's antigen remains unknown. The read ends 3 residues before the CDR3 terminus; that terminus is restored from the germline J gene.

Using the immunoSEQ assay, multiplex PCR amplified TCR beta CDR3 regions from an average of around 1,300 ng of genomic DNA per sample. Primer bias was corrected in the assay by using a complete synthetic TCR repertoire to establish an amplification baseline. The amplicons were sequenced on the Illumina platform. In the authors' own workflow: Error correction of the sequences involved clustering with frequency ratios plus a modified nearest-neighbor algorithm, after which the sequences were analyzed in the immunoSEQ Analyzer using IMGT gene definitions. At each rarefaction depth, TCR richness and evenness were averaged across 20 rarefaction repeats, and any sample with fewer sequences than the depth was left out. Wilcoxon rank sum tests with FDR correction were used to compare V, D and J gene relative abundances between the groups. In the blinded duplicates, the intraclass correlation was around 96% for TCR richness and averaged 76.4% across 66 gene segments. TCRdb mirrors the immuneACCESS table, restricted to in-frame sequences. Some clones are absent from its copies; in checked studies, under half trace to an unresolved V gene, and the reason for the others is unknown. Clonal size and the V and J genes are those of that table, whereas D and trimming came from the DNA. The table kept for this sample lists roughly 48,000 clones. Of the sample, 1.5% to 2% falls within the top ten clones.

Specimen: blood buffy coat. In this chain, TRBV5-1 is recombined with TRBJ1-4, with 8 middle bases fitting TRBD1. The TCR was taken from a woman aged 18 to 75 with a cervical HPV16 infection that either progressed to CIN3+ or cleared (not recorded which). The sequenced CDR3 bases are TGCGCCAGCAGCACGACAGGGGTAGGGGAAAAA. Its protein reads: CASSTTGVGEK. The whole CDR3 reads CASSTTGVGEKLFF.